This T cell receptor beta chain was identified in a study of cytomegalovirus exposure and HLA in healthy donors. Study overall: Drawn from HLA-typed donors, some 80 million unique TCRs were held in an early data release.

Study-wide results and limits: Available immune exposure information covered CMV serostatus only. Reportedly, cytomegalovirus status was diagnosed with high sensitivity and specificity. TCR beta V- and J-gene trimming was later associated with a missense DCLRE1C variant.

The PCR was carried out with 60 Vbeta primers and 13 Jbeta primers. Method: immunoSEQ multiplex PCR; TCRdb's copy keeps in-frame clones and lacks some. The sample lists 75,000 to 100,000 clones; roughly 74% were seen once. Trimming cost V 8 bases and J 2 bases; bases outside gene matches: 6. The V gene's germline CDR1 is MDHEN and CDR2 SYDVKM. The CDR3 contains 13 residues. This clone was counted a single time. The antigen is not known. The clonotype originates from a woman in her 70s in good health and CMV-seropositive. Sequenced: PBMCs. The chain joins TRBV28 to TRBJ2-7; 7 bases are a match to TRBD1. CDR3 DNA sequence: TGTGCCAGCGTTACAGGGGATACCTACGAGCAGTACTTC. This encodes CASVTGDTYEQYF.